This TCR beta chain was identified in a study of regulatory T cells in long-lasting Graves disease. This CDR3 is 15 amino acids long. In germline, CDR1 is MGHRA, CDR2 YSYEKL. V was shortened by 4 bases and J by 1 base, with 13 bases between the two germline ends. The time point is: persistent/refractory GD, antithyroid drugs over 5 years with positive TRAb. Making the TCR library involved RNA that had been extracted from PBMCs. This clonotype showed up many times. Sequencing libraries for TCR beta were prepared with iRepertoire HTBI primers and Arm-PCR of CDR3 regions. MiXCR, run by TCRdb on the multiplex PCR reads, gives a single entry per CDR3 protein. Of hundreds of thousands of distinct CDR3 sequences in the sample, under 25% were seen once.

Sample: peripheral blood mononuclear cells (PBMCs), taken when the disease was refractory, from a patient treated with antithyroid drugs. The clonotype was recovered from a female donor with Graves disease. This chain uses TRBV4-1 with TRBJ2-5; D might be TRBD1 or TRBD2, each matching 5 bases. The CDR3: CASSRTRGGQETQYF. The CDR3 region has the DNA TGCGCCAGCAGCCGAACGAGGGGCGGCCAAGAGACCCAGTACTTC.